A single sample gave rise to the 19 T cell receptor beta chains below, sequenced in a study of spatial heterogeneity in lung cancer. TCRdb reprocessed the 5' RACE reads with MiXCR, giving one entry per CDR3 protein. The sample has 20,000 or so distinct CDR3 sequences; 9% to 10% are singletons. Time point denoted: blood at routine non-recurrence follow-up after resection. Sequencing was performed on PBMCs, taken at follow-up. These TCRs come from a female donor with early-stage non-small cell lung cancer.

This clonotype has at least ten counts. The chain joins TRBV11-2 to TRBJ1-1; unclear D gene. Deletions cut 5 bases from V and 1 base from J, with 11 bases between. The CDR3 is 14 residues long. Germline loops: CDR1 SGHAT, CDR2 FQNNGV. CDR3 residues: CASSIRPGNTEAFF. The CDR3 DNA reads as TGTGCCAGCAGCATCAGGCCCGGGAACACTGAAGCTTTCTTT. The complete variable domain, with remaining parts taken from reference TRBV11-2 and TRBJ1-1, reads EAGVAQSPRYKIIEKRQSVAFWCNPISGHATLYWYQQILGQGPKLLIQFQNNGVVDDSQLPKDRFSAERLKGVDSTLKIQPAKLEDSAVYLCASSIRPGNTEAFFGQGTRLTVV.

This clonotype has a count of ten or more. The chain uses TRBV28 and TRBJ1-4; D gene unclear. This CDR3 is 13 amino acids long. Trimming stripped 10 bases from V and 4 bases from J, with 13 bases between. From germline, CDR1 is MDHEN and CDR2 SYDVKM. The CDR3 region is CATQQWSNEKLFF. The CDR3 nucleotides read TGTGCCACCCAACAGTGGAGTAATGAAAAACTGTTTTTT.

The chain is built from TRBV5-1 and TRBJ2-1; 9 bases are shared with TRBD2. CDR3 length: 17 amino acids. Germline assignment: CDR1 SGHRS and CDR2 YFSETQ. Trimming at V came to 0 bases and at J to 2 bases, leaving 6 bases not matched to a gene. As DNA, the CDR3 is TGCGCCAGCAGCTTGGCCTCACTAGCGGGCCCCTACAATGAGCAGTTCTTC. Translation: CASSLASLAGPYNEQFF.

There are many counts of this clonotype. V and J are TRBV7-2 and TRBJ2-5, with 7 positions matching TRBD1. The CDR3 runs to 14 residues. CDR1 is SGHTA and CDR2 is FQGNSA in the germline V gene. Germline trimming cut 10 bases from V and 1 base from J; bases unmatched to any gene: 9. This CDR3 reads CATSKTGIQETQYF. Written as DNA, the CDR3 is TGTGCCACCTCTAAGACAGGGATCCAAGAGACCCAGTACTTC.

This clonotype was detected ten times or more. This rearrangement joins TRBV5-5 to TRBJ1-5; 12 bases line up with TRBD1. Germline trimming cut 0 bases from V and 5 bases from J; bases unmatched to any gene: 6. The CDR3 runs 17 residues. Germline-derived CDR1 and CDR2 are SGHKS and YYEKEE (reference sequence). The CDR3, as DNA: TGTGCCAGCAGCTTGGAGGGACAGGGGGCGAGGGATCAGCCCCAGCATTTT. Translation: CASSLEGQGARDQPQHF.

This clonotype was detected many times. The chain uses TRBV12-3 or TRBV12-4 and TRBJ2-4; the D is unclear. The V gene lost 6 bases and the J gene lost 7 bases, with 16 bases spanning the gap. This CDR3 region has 14 residues. The CDR3 sequence is CASSLKGGGNIQYF. Written as DNA, the CDR3 is TGTGCCAGCAGCCTTAAGGGTGGTGGGAACATTCAGTACTTC.

This clonotype occurred many times. This rearrangement joins TRBV18 to TRBJ2-6; 7 bases map to TRBD1. The CDR3 runs 16 residues. The junction had 7 bases not matched to a gene; V was cut back by 6 bases and J by 2 bases. From germline, CDR1 is KGHSH and CDR2 LQKENI. This chain's CDR3 is CASSPLQGTGANVLTF. CDR3 DNA sequence: TGTGCCAGCTCGCCCTTACAGGGGACTGGGGCCAACGTCCTGACTTTC. Looking up the rest from reference TRBV18 and TRBJ2-6 gives the full variable domain: NAGVMQNPRHLVRRRGQEARLRCSPMKGHSHVYWYRQLPEEGLKFMVYLQKENIIDESGMPKERFSAEFPKEGPSILRIQQVVRGDSAAYFCASSPLQGTGANVLTFGAGSRLTVL.

Worth noting for this clonotype: Possible read error: a much larger clone is one base away. The chain links TRBV12-3 or TRBV12-4 to TRBJ1-6, with D unclear. The CDR3 sequence is 14 residues long. DNA of the CDR3: TGTGCCAGCAGCCTCAGCTCCTATAATCCACCCCTCCACTTT. Its protein is CASSLSSYNPPLHF.

This clonotype was seen ten or more times. The V and J genes are TRBV7-9 and TRBJ1-1; D is ambiguous. Germline-derived CDR1 and CDR2 are SEHNR and FQNEAQ (reference sequence). The CDR3 totals 14 residues. The V end was cut by 3 bases, the J end by 0 bases, with 8 bases between. CDR3 bases: TGTGCCAGCAGCTTCGGGATCATGAACACTGAAGCTTTCTTT. This encodes CASSFGIMNTEAFF. Complete variable domain (other parts from reference TRBV7-9 and TRBJ1-1): DTGVSQNPRHKITKRGQNVTFRCDPISEHNRLYWYRQTLGQGPEFLTYFQNEAQLEKSRLLSDRFSAERPKGSFSTLEIQRTEQGDSAMYLCASSFGIMNTEAFFGQGTRLTVV.

In this sample, this clonotype turned up many times. The CDR3 nucleotides read TGTGCCAGCAGCTTAGTAGGGGCAGGATCTAATGAAAAACTGTTTTTT. Residues: CASSLVGAGSNEKLFF. This chain connects TRBV7-9 to TRBJ1-4; D might be TRBD1 (5 bases). The CDR3 is 16 residues long. The germline CDR1 and CDR2 sequences are SEHNR and FQNEAQ (reference sequence). V was clipped by 1 base and J by 3 bases, with 12 bases between them.

Here the CDR3 DNA reads TGCAGCGTTGCCGGGTTCGGCGAGACCCAGTACTTC. Translating gives CSVAGFGETQYF. The rearrangement uses TRBV29-1 and TRBJ2-5, with D uncertain. There are 12 residues in the CDR3. Germline CDR1 SQVTM, CDR2 ANQGSEA. Trimming took 4 bases from V and 5 from J, leaving 11 bases between them.

This clonotype was seen ten or more times. V usage is TRBV6-2 or TRBV6-3 and J usage is TRBJ2-3; no definite D call. CDR3 size: 11 residues. Germline loops: CDR1 MNHEY, CDR2 SVGEGT. The germline V and J ends were trimmed by 8 bases and 6 bases, with 9 bases remaining between them. DNA of the CDR3: TGTGCCAGCGGGCGGTCGGATACGCAGTATTTT. This sequence encodes CASGRSDTQYF.

J is TRBJ2-1 and V is TRBV6-5; D is perhaps TRBD1 (6 bases). V dropped 8 bases and J dropped 7 bases, with 9 bases sitting between them. Germline-derived CDR1 and CDR2 are MNHEY and SVGAGI. CDR3 length: 11 amino acids. The CDR3 DNA is TGTGCCAGCGGGGGCAGGAATGAGCAGTTCTTC. Amino acid sequence: CASGGRNEQFF.

In this sample, this clonotype turned up many times. The gene calls are TRBV10-3 and TRBJ2-7; 8 bases are a match to TRBD1. This CDR3 has 15 residues. The V gene end was trimmed by 2 bases and the J gene end by 0 bases; junction bases not matched to a gene: 3. Germline CDR1 and CDR2: ENHRY and SYGVKD. CDR3 loop: CAISEDRGSSYEQYF. CDR3 sequence (DNA): TGTGCCATCAGTGAGGACAGGGGCAGCTCCTACGAGCAGTACTTC.

This clonotype was seen many times. V is TRBV20-1 and J is TRBJ2-7, with 8 nucleotides matching TRBD2. The CDR3 sequence is 14 residues long. With V trimmed by 2 bases and J by 3 bases, 6 bases remained unmatched. CDR1 and CDR2 from the germline V gene are DFQATT and SNEGSKA (reference sequence). The CDR3 here is CSARKLADVYEQYF. CDR3 nucleotides: TGCAGTGCTAGAAAACTAGCGGATGTCTACGAGCAGTACTTC.

The chain employs TRBV3-1 and TRBJ2-3, with a weak D call TRBD2 (6 bases). Germline CDR1 is LGHDT and CDR2 is YNNKEL (reference sequence). V shed 1 base and J shed 1 base, with 15 bases lying between them. The CDR3 loop spans 17 amino acids. The CDR3 protein is CASSQVGGRVGTDTQYF. DNA for the CDR3: TGTGCCAGCAGCCAAGTTGGGGGGAGAGTCGGCACAGATACGCAGTATTTT.

This clonotype has a count of ten or more. The chain joins TRBV20-1 to TRBJ2-5; a possible D gene is TRBD1 (5 bases). The length of the CDR3 is 13 residues. V lost 8 bases and J lost 0, with 13 bases in between. The germline gives CDR1 DFQATT, CDR2 SNEGSKA (reference sequence). The CDR3, as DNA: TGCAGTACACAGGACACGTACCAAGAGACCCAGTACTTC. It encodes CSTQDTYQETQYF.

About this clonotype itself: A single base separates this from a much larger clone, so it may be a read error. The chain combines TRBV4-2 with TRBJ2-7; D uncertain. CDR1 and CDR2 (germline): LGHNA, YNFKEQ. V was clipped by 0 bases and J by 6 bases, with 6 bases between them. The CDR3 has 12 amino acids. CDR3 bases: TGTGCCAGCAGCCAAGAAACGCTCGAGCAGTACTTC. Translation gives CASSQETLEQYF.

This clonotype has just one count. The CDR3 DNA sequence: TGCAGTGCTGTCCGGGGATACGAGCAGTACTTC. It yields the protein CSAVRGYEQYF. The V call is TRBV20-1, the J call TRBJ2-7, with D possibly matching TRBD2 (5 bases). The CDR3 loop spans 11 amino acids. Per germline, CDR1 DFQATT and CDR2 SNEGSKA (reference sequence). Trimming cost V 5 bases and J 4 bases, with 9 bases left between them.